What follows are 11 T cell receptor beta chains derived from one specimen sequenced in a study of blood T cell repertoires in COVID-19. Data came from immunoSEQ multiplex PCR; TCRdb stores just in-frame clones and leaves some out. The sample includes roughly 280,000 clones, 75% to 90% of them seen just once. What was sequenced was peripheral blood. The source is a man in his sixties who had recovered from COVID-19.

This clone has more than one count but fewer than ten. CDR3 residues: CATSRAGYEQYF. For the CDR3, the DNA is TGTGCCACCAGCAGAGCGGGGTACGAGCAGTACTTC. The V gene is TRBV15, the J gene TRBJ2-7, with D possibly matching TRBD2 (5 bases). With 1 base removed from V and 4 bases from J, the gap between germline ends came to 5 bases. Per germline, CDR1 LNHNV and CDR2 YYDKDF (reference sequence). The CDR3 loop spans 12 amino acids.

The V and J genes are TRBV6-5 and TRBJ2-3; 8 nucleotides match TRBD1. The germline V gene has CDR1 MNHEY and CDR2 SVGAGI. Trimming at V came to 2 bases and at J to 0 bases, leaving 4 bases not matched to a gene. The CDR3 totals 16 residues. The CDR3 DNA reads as TGTGCCAGCAGTTACCGAAGACAGGGGAGCACAGATACGCAGTATTTT. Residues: CASSYRRQGSTDTQYF.

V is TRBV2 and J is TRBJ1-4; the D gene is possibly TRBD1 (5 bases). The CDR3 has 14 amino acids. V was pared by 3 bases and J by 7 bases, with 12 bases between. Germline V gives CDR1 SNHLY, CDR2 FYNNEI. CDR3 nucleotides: TGTGCCAGCAGTGATCAGGCAGGGCCTGAAAAACTGTTTTTT. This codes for CASSDQAGPEKLFF.

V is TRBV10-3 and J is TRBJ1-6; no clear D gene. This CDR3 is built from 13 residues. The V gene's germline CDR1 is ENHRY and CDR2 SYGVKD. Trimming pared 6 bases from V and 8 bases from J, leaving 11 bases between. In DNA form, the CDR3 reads TGTGCCATCAGGAGGGCGGAGGATTCACCCCTCCACTTT. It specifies CAIRRAEDSPLHF.

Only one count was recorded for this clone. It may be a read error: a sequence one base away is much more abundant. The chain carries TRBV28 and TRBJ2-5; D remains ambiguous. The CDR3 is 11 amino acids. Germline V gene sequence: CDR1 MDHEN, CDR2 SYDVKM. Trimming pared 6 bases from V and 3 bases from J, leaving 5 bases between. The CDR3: CASSLEETQYF. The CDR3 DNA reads TGTGCCAGCAGCCTCGAAGAGACCCAGTACTTC. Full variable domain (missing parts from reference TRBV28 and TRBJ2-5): DVKVTQSSRYLVKRTGEKVFLECVQDMDHENMFWYRQDPGLGLRLIYFSYDVKMKEKGDIPEGYSVSREKKERFSLILESASTNQTSMYLCASSLEETQYFGPGTRLLVL.

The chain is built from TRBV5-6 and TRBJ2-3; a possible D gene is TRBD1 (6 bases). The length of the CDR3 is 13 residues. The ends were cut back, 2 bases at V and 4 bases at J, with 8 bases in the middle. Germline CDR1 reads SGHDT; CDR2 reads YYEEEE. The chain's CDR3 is CASSFAGADTQYF. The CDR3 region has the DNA TGTGCCAGCAGCTTCGCAGGGGCAGATACGCAGTATTTT.

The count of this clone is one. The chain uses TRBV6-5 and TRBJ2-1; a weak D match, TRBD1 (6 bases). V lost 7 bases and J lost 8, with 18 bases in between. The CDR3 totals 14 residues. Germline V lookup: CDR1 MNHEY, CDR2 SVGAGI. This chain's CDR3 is CASISIQGTDEQFF. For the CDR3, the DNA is TGTGCCAGCATATCTATACAGGGTACCGATGAGCAGTTCTTC.

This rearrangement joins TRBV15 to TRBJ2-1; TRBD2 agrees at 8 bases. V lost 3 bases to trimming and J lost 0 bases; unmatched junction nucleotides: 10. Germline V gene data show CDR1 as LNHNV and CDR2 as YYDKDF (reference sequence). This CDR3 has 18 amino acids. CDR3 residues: CATSSKRGAGDSYNEQFF. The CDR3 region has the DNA TGTGCCACCAGCAGCAAGAGGGGAGCGGGGGACTCCTACAATGAGCAGTTCTTC. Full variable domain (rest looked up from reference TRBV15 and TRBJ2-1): DAMVIQNPRYQVTQFGKPVTLSCSQTLNHNVMYWYQQKSSQAPKLLFHYYDKDFNNEADTPDNFQSRRPNTSFCFLDIRSPGLGDTAMYLCATSSKRGAGDSYNEQFFGPGTRLTVL.

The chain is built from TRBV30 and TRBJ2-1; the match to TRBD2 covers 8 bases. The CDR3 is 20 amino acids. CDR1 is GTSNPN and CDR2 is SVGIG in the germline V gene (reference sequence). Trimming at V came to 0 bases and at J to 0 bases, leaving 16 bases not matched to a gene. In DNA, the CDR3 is TGTGCCTGGAGTGTCTTGGCTAGCGGGCCGAGAAAGAGCTCCTACAATGAGCAGTTCTTC. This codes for CAWSVLASGPRKSSYNEQFF. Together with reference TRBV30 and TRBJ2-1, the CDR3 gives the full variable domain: SQTIHQWPATLVQPVGSPLSLECTVEGTSNPNLYWYRQAAGRGLQLLFYSVGIGQISSEVPQNLSASRPQDRQFILSSKKLLLSDSGFYLCAWSVLASGPRKSSYNEQFFGPGTRLTVL.

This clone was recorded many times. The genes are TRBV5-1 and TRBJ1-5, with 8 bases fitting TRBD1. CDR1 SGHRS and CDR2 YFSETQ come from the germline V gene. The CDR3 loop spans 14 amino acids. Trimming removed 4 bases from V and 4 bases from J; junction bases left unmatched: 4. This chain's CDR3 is CASSLQGGNQPQHF. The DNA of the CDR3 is TGCGCCAGCAGCCTACAGGGGGGGAATCAGCCCCAGCATTTT.

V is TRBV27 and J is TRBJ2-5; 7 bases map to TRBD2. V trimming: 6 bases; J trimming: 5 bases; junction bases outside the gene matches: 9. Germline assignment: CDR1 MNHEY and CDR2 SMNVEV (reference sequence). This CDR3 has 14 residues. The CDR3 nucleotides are TGTGCCAGCAGGGGGTGGGGGGGAGAGGAGACCCAGTACTTC. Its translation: CASRGWGGEETQYF.